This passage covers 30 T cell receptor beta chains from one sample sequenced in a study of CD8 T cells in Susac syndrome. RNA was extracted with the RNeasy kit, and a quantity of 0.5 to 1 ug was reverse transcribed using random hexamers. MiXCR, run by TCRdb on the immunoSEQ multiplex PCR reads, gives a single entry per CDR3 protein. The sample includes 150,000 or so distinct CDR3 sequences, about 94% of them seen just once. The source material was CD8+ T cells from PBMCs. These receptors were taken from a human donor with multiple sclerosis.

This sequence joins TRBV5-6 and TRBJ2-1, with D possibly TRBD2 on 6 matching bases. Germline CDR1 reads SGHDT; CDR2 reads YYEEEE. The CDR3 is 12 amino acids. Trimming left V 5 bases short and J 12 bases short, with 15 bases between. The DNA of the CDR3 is TGTGCCAGCAGTTCCCCGGGACTTGGGCAGTTCTTC. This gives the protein CASSSPGLGQFF.

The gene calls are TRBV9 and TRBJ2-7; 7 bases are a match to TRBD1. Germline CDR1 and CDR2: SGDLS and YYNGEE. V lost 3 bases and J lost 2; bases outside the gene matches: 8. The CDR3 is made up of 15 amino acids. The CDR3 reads CASSEGTEHTYEQYF. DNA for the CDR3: TGTGCCAGCAGCGAGGGGACAGAACACACCTACGAGCAGTACTTC. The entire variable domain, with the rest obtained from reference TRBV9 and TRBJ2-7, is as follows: DSGVTQTPKHLITATGQRVTLRCSPRSGDLSVYWYQQSLDQGLQFLIQYYNGEERAKGNILERFSAQQFPDLHSELNLSSLELGDSALYFCASSEGTEHTYEQYFGPGTRLTVT.

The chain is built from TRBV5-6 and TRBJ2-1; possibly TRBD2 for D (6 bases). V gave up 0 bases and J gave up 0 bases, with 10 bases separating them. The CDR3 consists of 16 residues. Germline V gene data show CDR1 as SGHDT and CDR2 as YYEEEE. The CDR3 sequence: CASSLGLGGSYNEQFF. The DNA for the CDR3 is TGTGCCAGCAGCTTGGGGTTGGGGGGCTCCTACAATGAGCAGTTCTTC.

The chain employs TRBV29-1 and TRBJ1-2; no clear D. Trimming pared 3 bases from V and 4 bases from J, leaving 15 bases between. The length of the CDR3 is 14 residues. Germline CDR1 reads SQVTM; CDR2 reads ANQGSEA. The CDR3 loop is CSVEARPVTYGYTF. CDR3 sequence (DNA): TGCAGCGTTGAGGCTCGGCCTGTTACCTATGGCTACACCTTC. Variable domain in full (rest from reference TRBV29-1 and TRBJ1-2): SAVISQKPSRDICQRGTSLTIQCQVDSQVTMMFWYRQQPGQSLTLIATANQGSEATYESGFVIDKFPISRPNLTFSTLTVSNMSPEDSSIYLCSVEARPVTYGYTFGSGTRLTVV.

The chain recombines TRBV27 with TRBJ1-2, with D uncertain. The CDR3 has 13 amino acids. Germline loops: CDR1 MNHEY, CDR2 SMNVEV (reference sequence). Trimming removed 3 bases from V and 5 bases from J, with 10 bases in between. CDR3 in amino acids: CASSFPSLYGYTF. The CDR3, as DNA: TGTGCCAGCAGTTTCCCCAGCCTGTATGGCTACACCTTC.

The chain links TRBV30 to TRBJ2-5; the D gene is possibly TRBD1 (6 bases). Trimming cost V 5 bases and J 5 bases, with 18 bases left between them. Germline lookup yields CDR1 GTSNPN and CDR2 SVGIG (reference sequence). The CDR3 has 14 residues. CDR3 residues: CAWLTGHLGETQYF. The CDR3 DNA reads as TGTGCCTGGCTCACGGGACACTTAGGGGAGACCCAGTACTTC. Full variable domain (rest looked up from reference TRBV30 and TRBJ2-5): SQTIHQWPATLVQPVGSPLSLECTVEGTSNPNLYWYRQAAGRGLQLLFYSVGIGQISSEVPQNLSASRPQDRQFILSSKKLLLSDSGFYLCAWLTGHLGETQYFGPGTRLLVL.

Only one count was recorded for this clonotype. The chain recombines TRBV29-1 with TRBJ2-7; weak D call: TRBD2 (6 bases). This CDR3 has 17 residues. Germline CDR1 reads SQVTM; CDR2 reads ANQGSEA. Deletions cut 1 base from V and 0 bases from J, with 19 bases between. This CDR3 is CSVEARSERGNSYEQYF. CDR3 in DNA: TGCAGCGTTGAAGCCCGCTCCGAACGGGGGAACTCCTACGAGCAGTACTTC.

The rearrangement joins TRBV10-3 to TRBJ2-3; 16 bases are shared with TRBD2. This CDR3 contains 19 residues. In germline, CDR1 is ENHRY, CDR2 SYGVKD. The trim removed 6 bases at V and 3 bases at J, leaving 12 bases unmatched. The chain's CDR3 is CAIRNSGTSGGAETDTQYF. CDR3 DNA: TGTGCCATCAGGAATTCCGGGACTAGCGGGGGGGCCGAAACAGATACGCAGTATTTT.

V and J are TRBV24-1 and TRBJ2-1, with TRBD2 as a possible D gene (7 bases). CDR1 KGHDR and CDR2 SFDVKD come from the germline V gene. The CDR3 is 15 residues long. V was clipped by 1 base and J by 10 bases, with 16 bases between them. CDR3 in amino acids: CATSDFRGAEEEQFF. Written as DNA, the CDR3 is TGTGCCACCAGTGATTTCCGGGGGGCTGAGGAAGAGCAGTTCTTC.

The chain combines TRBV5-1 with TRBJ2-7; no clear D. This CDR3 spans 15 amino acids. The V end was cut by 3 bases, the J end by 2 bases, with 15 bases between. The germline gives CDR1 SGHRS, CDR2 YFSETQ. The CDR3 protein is CASSSPRATPYEQYF. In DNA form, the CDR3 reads TGCGCCAGCAGCTCGCCCCGGGCCACACCCTACGAGCAGTACTTC.

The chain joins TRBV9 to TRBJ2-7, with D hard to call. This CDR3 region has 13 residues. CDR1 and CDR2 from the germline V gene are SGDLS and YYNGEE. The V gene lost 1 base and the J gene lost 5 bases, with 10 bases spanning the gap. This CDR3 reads CASSVTPKDEQYF. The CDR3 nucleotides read TGTGCCAGCAGCGTAACCCCTAAGGACGAGCAGTACTTC.

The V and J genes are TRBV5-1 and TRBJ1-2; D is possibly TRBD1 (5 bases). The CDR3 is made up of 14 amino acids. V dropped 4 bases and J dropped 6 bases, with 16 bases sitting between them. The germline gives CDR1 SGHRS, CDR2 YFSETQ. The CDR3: CASSLVSGWDGYTF. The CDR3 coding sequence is TGCGCCAGCAGCCTGGTGTCAGGGTGGGATGGCTACACCTTC. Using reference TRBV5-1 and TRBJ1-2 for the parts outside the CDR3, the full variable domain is KAGVTQTPRYLIKTRGQQVTLSCSPISGHRSVSWYQQTPGQGLQFLFEYFSETQRNKGNFPGRFSGRQFSNSRSEMNVSTLELGDSALYLCASSLVSGWDGYTFGSGTRLTVV.

The CDR3 is CASSQGQGATYEQYF. Written as DNA, the CDR3 is TGCGCCAGCAGCCAAGGACAGGGGGCGACTTACGAGCAGTACTTC. The V call is TRBV4-1, the J call TRBJ2-7, with 10 bases that match TRBD1. J gave up 4 bases and V 1 base, and 4 bases lay outside the gene matches. Looked up from germline, CDR1 is MGHRA and CDR2 is YSYEKL. This CDR3 spans 15 amino acids.

The CDR3 protein is CASSLSGLYTGELFF. CDR3 bases: TGTGCCAGCAGTTTATCCGGCCTTTACACCGGGGAGCTGTTTTTT. The chain combines TRBV27 with TRBJ2-2; D gene ambiguous. CDR1 and CDR2 from the germline V gene are MNHEY and SMNVEV (reference sequence). The length of the CDR3 is 15 residues. V was shortened by 0 bases and J by 3 bases, with 8 bases between the two germline ends.

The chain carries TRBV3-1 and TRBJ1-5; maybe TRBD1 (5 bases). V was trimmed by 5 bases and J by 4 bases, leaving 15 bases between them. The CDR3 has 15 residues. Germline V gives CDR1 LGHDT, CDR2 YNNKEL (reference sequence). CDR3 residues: CASSRDSGFNQPQHF. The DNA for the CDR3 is TGTGCCAGCAGCAGGGACTCAGGATTTAATCAGCCCCAGCATTTT. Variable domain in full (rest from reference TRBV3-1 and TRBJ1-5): DTAVSQTPKYLVTQMGNDKSIKCEQNLGHDTMYWYKQDSKKFLKIMFSYNNKELIINETVPNRFSPKSPDKAHLNLHINSLELGDSAVYFCASSRDSGFNQPQHFGDGTRLSIL.

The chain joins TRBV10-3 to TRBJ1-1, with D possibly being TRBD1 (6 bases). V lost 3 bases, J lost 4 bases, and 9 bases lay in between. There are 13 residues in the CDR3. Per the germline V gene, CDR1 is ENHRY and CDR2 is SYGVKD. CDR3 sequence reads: CAISETGRTEAFF. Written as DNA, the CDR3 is TGTGCCATCAGTGAAACAGGGCGCACTGAAGCTTTCTTT.

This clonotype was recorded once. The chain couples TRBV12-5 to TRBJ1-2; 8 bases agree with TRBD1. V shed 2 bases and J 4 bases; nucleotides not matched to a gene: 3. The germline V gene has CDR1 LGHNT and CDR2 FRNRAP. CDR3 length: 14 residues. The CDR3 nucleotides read TGTGCTAGTGGTTTGCCAGGGGGCGGCTATGGCTACACCTTC. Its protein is CASGLPGGGYGYTF.

The CDR3 loop is CASSYGPGRNQPQHF. The CDR3 DNA sequence: TGTGCCAGCAGCTATGGGCCGGGACGGAATCAGCCCCAGCATTTT. The chain carries TRBV5-6 and TRBJ1-5; D is possibly TRBD1 (5 bases). V was shortened by 3 bases and J by 4 bases, with 14 bases between the two germline ends. The germline V gene has CDR1 SGHDT and CDR2 YYEEEE. This CDR3 region has 15 residues.

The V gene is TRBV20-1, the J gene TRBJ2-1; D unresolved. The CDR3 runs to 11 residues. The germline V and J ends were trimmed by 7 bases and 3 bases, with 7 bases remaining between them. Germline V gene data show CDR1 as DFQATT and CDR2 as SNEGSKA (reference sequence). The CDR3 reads CSGGYYNEQFF. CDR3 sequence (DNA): TGCAGTGGAGGATACTACAATGAGCAGTTCTTC.

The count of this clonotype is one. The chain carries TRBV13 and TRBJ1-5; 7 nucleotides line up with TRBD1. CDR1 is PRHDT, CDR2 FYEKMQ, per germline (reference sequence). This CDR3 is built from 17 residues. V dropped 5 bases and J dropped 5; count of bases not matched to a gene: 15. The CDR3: CASSRQGRSVGDQPQHF. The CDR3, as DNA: TGTGCCAGCAGCAGACAGGGCCGTTCGGTTGGGGATCAGCCCCAGCATTTT.

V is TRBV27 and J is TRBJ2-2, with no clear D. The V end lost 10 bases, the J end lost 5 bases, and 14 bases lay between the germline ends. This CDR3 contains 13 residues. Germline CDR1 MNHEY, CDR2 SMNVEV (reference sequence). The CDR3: CAILPHLTGELFF. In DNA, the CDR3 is TGTGCCATTCTGCCGCACCTTACCGGGGAGCTGTTTTTT.

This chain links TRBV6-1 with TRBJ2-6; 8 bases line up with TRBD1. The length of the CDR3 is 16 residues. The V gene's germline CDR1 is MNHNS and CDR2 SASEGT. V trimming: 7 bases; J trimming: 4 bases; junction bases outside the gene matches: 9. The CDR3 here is CASTPNRGSGANVLTF. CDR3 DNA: TGTGCCAGCACCCCAAACAGGGGGTCCGGGGCCAACGTCCTGACTTTC.

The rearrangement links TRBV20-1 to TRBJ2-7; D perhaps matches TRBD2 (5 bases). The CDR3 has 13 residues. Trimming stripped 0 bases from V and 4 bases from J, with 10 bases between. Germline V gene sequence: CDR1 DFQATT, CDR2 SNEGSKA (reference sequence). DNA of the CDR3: TGCAGTGCTAGAGATCGCCCGGGGTACGAGCAGTACTTC. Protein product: CSARDRPGYEQYF.

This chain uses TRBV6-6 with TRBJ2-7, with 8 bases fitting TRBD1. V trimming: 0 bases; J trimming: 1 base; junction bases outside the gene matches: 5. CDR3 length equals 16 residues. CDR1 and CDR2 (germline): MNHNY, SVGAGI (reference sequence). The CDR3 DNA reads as TGTGCCAGCAGTTACTCGGACAGGGAATCGTCCTACGAGCAGTACTTC. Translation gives CASSYSDRESSYEQYF.

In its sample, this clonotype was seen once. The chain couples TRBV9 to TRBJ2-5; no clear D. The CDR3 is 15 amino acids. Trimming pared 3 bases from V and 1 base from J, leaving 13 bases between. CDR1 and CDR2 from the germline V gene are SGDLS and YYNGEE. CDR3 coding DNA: TGTGCCAGCAGCGAGAGTCCGGCCCTCCAAGAGACCCAGTACTTC. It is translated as CASSESPALQETQYF. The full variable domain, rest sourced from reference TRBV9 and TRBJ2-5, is DSGVTQTPKHLITATGQRVTLRCSPRSGDLSVYWYQQSLDQGLQFLIQYYNGEERAKGNILERFSAQQFPDLHSELNLSSLELGDSALYFCASSESPALQETQYFGPGTRLLVL.

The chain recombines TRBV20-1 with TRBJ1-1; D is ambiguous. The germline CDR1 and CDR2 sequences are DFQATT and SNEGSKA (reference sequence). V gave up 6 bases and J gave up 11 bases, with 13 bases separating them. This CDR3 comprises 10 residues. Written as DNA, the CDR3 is TGCAGTGCCAAGGGCGGGAGGGCTTTCTTT. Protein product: CSAKGGRAFF.

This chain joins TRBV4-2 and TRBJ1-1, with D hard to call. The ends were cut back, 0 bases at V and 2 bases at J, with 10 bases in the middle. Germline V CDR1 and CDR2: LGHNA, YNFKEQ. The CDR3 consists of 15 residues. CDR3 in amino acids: CASSQEAGPNTEAFF. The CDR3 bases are TGTGCCAGCAGCCAAGAGGCAGGACCAAACACTGAAGCTTTCTTT.

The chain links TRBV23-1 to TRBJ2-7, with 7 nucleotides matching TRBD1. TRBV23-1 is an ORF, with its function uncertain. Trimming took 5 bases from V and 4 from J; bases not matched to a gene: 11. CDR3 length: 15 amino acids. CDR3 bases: TGCGCCAGCAGTGATCGGCCGGGACAGAATTACGAGCAGTACTTC. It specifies CASSDRPGQNYEQYF.

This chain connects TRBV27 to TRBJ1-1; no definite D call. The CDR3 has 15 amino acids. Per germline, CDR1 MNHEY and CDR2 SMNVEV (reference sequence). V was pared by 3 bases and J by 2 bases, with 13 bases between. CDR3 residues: CASSLGNRPNTEAFF. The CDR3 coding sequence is TGTGCCAGCAGTTTGGGAAACAGACCAAACACTGAAGCTTTCTTT.

CDR3 loop: CASSLKFRIIQMNTEAFF. The DNA of the CDR3 is TGTGCCAGCAGCTTGAAGTTCAGAATTATCCAAATGAACACTGAAGCTTTCTTT. This rearrangement joins TRBV5-4 to TRBJ1-1; D unclear. Germline CDR1 and CDR2: SGHNT and YYREEE (reference sequence). The V end lost 1 base, the J end lost 0 bases, and 19 bases lay between the germline ends. The CDR3 consists of 18 residues.